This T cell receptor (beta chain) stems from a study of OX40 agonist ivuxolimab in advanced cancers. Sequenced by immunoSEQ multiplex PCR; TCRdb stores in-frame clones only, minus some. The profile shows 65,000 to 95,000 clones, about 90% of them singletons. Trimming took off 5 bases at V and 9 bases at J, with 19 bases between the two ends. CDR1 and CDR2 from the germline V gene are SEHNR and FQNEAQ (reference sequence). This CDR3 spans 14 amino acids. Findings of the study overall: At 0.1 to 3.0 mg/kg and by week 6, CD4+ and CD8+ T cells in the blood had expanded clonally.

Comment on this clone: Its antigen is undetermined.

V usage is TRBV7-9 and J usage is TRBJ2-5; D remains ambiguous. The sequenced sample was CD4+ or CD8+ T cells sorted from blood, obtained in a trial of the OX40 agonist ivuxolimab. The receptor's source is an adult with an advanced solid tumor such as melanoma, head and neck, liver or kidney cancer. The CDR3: CASSRRTPHGSQYF. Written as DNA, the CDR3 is TGTGCCAGCAGCCGAAGAACCCCTCATGGGTCCCAGTACTTC.